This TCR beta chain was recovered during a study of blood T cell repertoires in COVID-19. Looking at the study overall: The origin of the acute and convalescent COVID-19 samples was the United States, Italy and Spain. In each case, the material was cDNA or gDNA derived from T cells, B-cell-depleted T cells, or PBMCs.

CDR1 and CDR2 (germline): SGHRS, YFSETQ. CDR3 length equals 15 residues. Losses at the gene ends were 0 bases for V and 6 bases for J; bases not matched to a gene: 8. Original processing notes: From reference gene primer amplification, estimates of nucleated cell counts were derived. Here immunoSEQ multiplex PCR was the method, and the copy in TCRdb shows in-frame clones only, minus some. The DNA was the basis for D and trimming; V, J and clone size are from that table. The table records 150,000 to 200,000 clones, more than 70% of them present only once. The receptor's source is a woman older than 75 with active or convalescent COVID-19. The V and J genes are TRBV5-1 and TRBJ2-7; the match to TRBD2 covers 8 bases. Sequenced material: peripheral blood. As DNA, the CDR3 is TGCGCCAGCAGCTTGGCTACCGGGGGGGCCGGCGAGCAGTACTTC. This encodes CASSLATGGAGEQYF.